One sample yielded the 8 T cell receptor beta chains listed below, sequenced in a study of T-cell memory formation after mild COVID-19. Using its own MiXCR run on the 5' RACE reads, TCRdb lists one record per CDR3 protein. The sample carries 350,000 to 500,000 distinct CDR3 sequences, around a quarter recorded once. The specimen was PBMCs or a T cell subset sorted from them (not recorded which). All receptors derive from an adult woman who had mild COVID-19 (a few samples of this study predate the infection). Cell type and time point are not known.

The V and J genes are TRBV28 and TRBJ1-2; weak D call: TRBD1 (5 bases). V was clipped by 6 bases and J by 14 bases, with 25 bases between them. Germline assignment: CDR1 MDHEN and CDR2 SYDVKM. The CDR3 length is 14 residues. CDR3 sequence (DNA): TGTGCCAGCAGCAGGGTGGCCCCCTCCGATGGGAGGACCTTC. It is translated as CASSRVAPSDGRTF.

The rearrangement joins TRBV24-1 to TRBJ2-2; D assignment may be TRBD1 or TRBD2 (6 bases each). Trimming stripped 3 bases from V and 5 bases from J, with 15 bases between. The germline CDR1 and CDR2 sequences are KGHDR and SFDVKD. The CDR3 length is 16 residues. DNA of the CDR3: TGTGCCACCAGTGATACCTCCCAGGGGAGGACCGGGGAGCTGTTTTTT. It translates to CATSDTSQGRTGELFF.

This clonotype was seen a handful of times. V usage is TRBV15 and J usage is TRBJ1-1; D is perhaps TRBD1 (6 bases). In germline, CDR1 is LNHNV, CDR2 YYDKDF (reference sequence). The V and J ends lost 1 base and 1 base respectively, with 10 bases between them. The CDR3 has 15 residues. The chain's CDR3 is CATSRGQEGNTEAFF. Written as DNA, the CDR3 is TGTGCCACCAGCAGAGGACAGGAAGGGAACACTGAAGCTTTCTTT.

The chain has TRBV5-5 and TRBJ1-1; D gene ambiguous. The CDR3 has 16 residues. The V gene's germline CDR1 is SGHKS and CDR2 YYEKEE (reference sequence). The V end lost 4 bases, the J end lost 1 base, and 17 bases lay between the germline ends. CDR3: CASSPLWTRGNTEAFF. In DNA form, the CDR3 reads TGTGCCAGCAGCCCACTATGGACCCGGGGGAACACTGAAGCTTTCTTT.

The table lists this clonotype with a few counts. J is TRBJ1-2 and V is TRBV12-3 or TRBV12-4; no firm D call. CDR3 size: 14 residues. V lost 7 bases, J lost 8 bases, and 20 bases lay in between. CDR3 DNA: TGTGCCAGCAAAATCACAAGGCATATAGGCGGCTACACCTTC. Its protein product is CASKITRHIGGYTF.

To note about this clonotype: The junction departs from germline at one end; a sequencing error may be responsible. The CDR3 DNA sequence: TGCGCCAGCAGCCAAGATACTCGGGACGGAAGGGAGAATTTC. Amino acid sequence: CASSQDTRDGRENF. The V call is TRBV4-3, the J call TRBJ1-2; a weak D match, TRBD1 (5 bases). The CDR3 extends over 14 amino acids. Germline-derived CDR1 and CDR2 are LGHNA and YSLEER.

This chain links TRBV20-1 with TRBJ2-7, with 7 bases aligning to TRBD1. V gave up 7 bases and J gave up 1 base; unmatched junction bases: 7. The CDR3 is 13 amino acids. The germline V gene encodes CDR1 DFQATT and CDR2 SNEGSKA (reference sequence). The CDR3 DNA reads as TGCAGTGTACTAAACAGGGGTTCCTACGAGCAGTACTTC. It codes for CSVLNRGSYEQYF.

The rearrangement uses TRBV24-1 and TRBJ1-5; D unclear. Deletions cut 10 bases from V and 10 bases from J, with 19 bases between. CDR3 size: 13 residues. Germline assignment: CDR1 KGHDR and CDR2 SFDVKD. The CDR3 bases are TGTGCCACACCCGGGAGGGCCGAGGGACCCCAGCATTTT. Its protein product is CATPGRAEGPQHF.